The 11 T cell receptor beta chains given below trace back to one sample, sequenced in a study of a mutant IDH1 vaccine in newly diagnosed glioma. Antigen specificity for these receptors is unknown. Regarding time point: week 5, during vaccination. All doses held 300 ug of mutant IDH1 20-mer peptide, with topical imiquimod. Here immunoSEQ multiplex PCR was the method, and the copy in TCRdb shows in-frame clones only, minus some. The top ten clones hold about 3.1% of a sample with almost 30,000 clones, roughly nine tenths of them seen once. Sequencing was performed on peripheral blood mononuclear cells (PBMCs), taken from a glioma patient whose treatment included an IDH1 peptide vaccine. These receptor sequences come from a woman aged 40 to 50 with glioma. Some clones in this sample may be carry-over from other donors' samples.

The chain combines TRBV10-2 with TRBJ2-7, with 13 positions matching TRBD2. The V segment lost 5 bases and the J segment 12 bases; nucleotides outside the gene matches: 7. The CDR3 loop spans 13 amino acids. Per germline, CDR1 WSHSY and CDR2 SAAADI. CDR3: CASSPGLAGLGYF. The CDR3, as DNA: TGCGCCAGCAGTCCGGGACTAGCGGGGTTGGGGTACTTC.

This sequence joins TRBV7-2 and TRBJ1-2, with D uncertain. Germline V gene data show CDR1 as SGHTA and CDR2 as FQGNSA. The V gene lost 3 bases and the J gene lost 7 bases, with 21 bases spanning the gap. The CDR3 sequence is 16 residues long. For the CDR3, the DNA is TGTGCCAGCAGCTTCCTAGGTCGACATTCCAAGGGTGGCTACACCTTC. Translated: CASSFLGRHSKGGYTF. Full variable domain (remainder filled in from reference TRBV7-2 and TRBJ1-2): GAGVSQSPSNKVTEKGKDVELRCDPISGHTALYWYRQSLGQGLEFLIYFQGNSAPDKSGLPSDRFSAERTGGSVSTLTIQRTQQEDSAVYLCASSFLGRHSKGGYTFGSGTRLTVV.

The chain uses TRBV18 and TRBJ2-5; tentatively, D is TRBD1 (5 bases). The ends were cut back, 5 bases at V and 5 bases at J, with 12 bases in the middle. The germline V gene encodes CDR1 KGHSH and CDR2 LQKENI. This CDR3 is 13 amino acids long. This CDR3 is CASSKGQGETQYF. CDR3 sequence (DNA): TGTGCCAGCTCAAAGGGGCAGGGTGAGACCCAGTACTTC.

The CDR3 DNA is TGTGCCAGCTCACCTTCTTCGCGGAGCAATGAGCAGTTCTTC. This sequence encodes CASSPSSRSNEQFF. J is TRBJ2-1 and V is TRBV18; D not certain. The CDR3 covers 14 residues. Looked up from germline, CDR1 is KGHSH and CDR2 is LQKENI. The V gene lost 3 bases and the J gene lost 6 bases, with 12 bases spanning the gap.

This chain links TRBV25-1 with TRBJ1-2; 9 bases are a match to TRBD1. In germline, CDR1 is MGHDK, CDR2 SYGVNS. CDR3 length: 15 residues. V was clipped by 1 base and J by 8 bases; unmatched bases: 8. This CDR3 reads CASSEWGQGIGGYTF. CDR3 in DNA: TGTGCCAGCAGTGAATGGGGACAGGGAATTGGCGGCTACACCTTC.

The chain uses TRBV4-1 and TRBJ2-7; 7 nucleotides align to TRBD1. The CDR3 spans 15 residues. The germline gives CDR1 MGHRA, CDR2 YSYEKL. With V trimmed by 2 bases and J by 0 bases, 4 bases remained unmatched. CDR3 region: CASSQQQGLSYEQYF. The CDR3 region has the DNA TGCGCCAGCAGCCAACAACAGGGGCTCTCCTACGAGCAGTACTTC.

V is TRBV9 and J is TRBJ2-5, with 7 bases lining up with TRBD2. Trimming removed 4 bases from V and 2 bases from J; junction bases left unmatched: 11. The germline CDR1 and CDR2 sequences are SGDLS and YYNGEE. This CDR3 region has 16 residues. The CDR3 here is CASSSWGGGGQETQYF. The CDR3 DNA is TGTGCCAGCAGCTCGTGGGGCGGCGGGGGACAAGAGACCCAGTACTTC. The variable domain in full, completed from reference TRBV9 and TRBJ2-5, reads DSGVTQTPKHLITATGQRVTLRCSPRSGDLSVYWYQQSLDQGLQFLIQYYNGEERAKGNILERFSAQQFPDLHSELNLSSLELGDSALYFCASSSWGGGGQETQYFGPGTRLLVL.

V gene TRBV27 combines with J gene TRBJ2-7, with TRBD1 identical over 10 bases. Per the germline V gene, CDR1 is MNHEY and CDR2 is SMNVEV (reference sequence). Losses at the gene ends were 4 bases for V and 3 bases for J; bases not matched to a gene: 6. The CDR3 length is 15 residues. This chain's CDR3 is CASSWGTGEGYEQYF. In DNA, the CDR3 is TGTGCCAGCAGTTGGGGGACAGGGGAGGGCTACGAGCAGTACTTC.

The chain has TRBV28 and TRBJ1-4; D unclear. CDR3 length: 12 amino acids. Germline V gene sequence: CDR1 MDHEN, CDR2 SYDVKM. Trimming pared 3 bases from V and 10 bases from J, leaving 9 bases between. The DNA of the CDR3 is TGTGCCAGCAGTTTGAAAGGCGGAAAACTGTTTTTT. Its protein is CASSLKGGKLFF.

The chain employs TRBV7-6 and TRBJ2-2, with 7 bases lining up with TRBD2. This CDR3 has 14 amino acids. The V and J ends lost 3 bases and 4 bases, in that order; junction bases with no gene match: 2. Germline values: CDR1 SGHVS, CDR2 FNYEAQ. The DNA for the CDR3 is TGTGCCAGCAGCTTGGGAGGGATCACCGGGGAGCTGTTTTTT. Translated: CASSLGGITGELFF.

This clone was observed a few times. The chain recombines TRBV4-3 with TRBJ2-7, with 8 bases that match TRBD1. The CDR3 is 14 amino acids. Germline trimming cut 4 bases from V and 9 bases from J; bases unmatched to any gene: 11. Germline V lookup: CDR1 LGHNA, CDR2 YSLEER. CDR3 nucleotide sequence: TGCGCCAGCAGCCCTACACTGGACAGGGAAGGGCAGTACTTC. It specifies CASSPTLDREGQYF.